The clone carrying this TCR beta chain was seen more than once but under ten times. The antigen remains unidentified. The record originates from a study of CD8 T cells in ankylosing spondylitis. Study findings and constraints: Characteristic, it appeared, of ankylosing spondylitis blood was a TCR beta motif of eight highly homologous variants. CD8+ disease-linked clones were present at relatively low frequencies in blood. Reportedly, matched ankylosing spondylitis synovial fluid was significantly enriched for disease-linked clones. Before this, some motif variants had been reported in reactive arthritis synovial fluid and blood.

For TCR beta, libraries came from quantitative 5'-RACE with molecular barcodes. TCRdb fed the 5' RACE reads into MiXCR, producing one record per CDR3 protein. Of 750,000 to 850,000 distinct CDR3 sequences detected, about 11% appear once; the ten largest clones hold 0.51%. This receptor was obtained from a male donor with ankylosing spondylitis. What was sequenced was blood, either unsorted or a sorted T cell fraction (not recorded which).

This CDR3 reads CATTDRGFGNEQFF. The CDR3 nucleotides are TGTGCCACCACGGACAGGGGATTCGGTAATGAGCAGTTCTTC. The genes are TRBV6-2 or TRBV6-3 and TRBJ2-1; 9 bases are a match to TRBD1. CDR3 length: 14 amino acids. V lost 10 bases, J lost 7 bases, and 11 bases stayed unmatched. The germline gives CDR1 MNHEY, CDR2 SVGEGT.